The next 10 T cell receptor beta chains were all read from a single sample in a study of T cells after posttransplantation cyclophosphamide. Measured with immunoSEQ multiplex PCR; TCRdb has only the in-frame clones, and not every one. In the table there are about 910 clones, around 59% of which are singletons. Busulfan-fludarabine conditioning, marrow transplant, and cyclophosphamide on days +3 and +4 were administered. The source material was CD8+ T cells sorted from blood, sampled after allogeneic stem cell transplant with posttransplant cyclophosphamide. The receptors stem from a male patient in his 50s who received an allogeneic stem cell transplant from an unrelated donor, was CMV-positive, and had acute GVHD only. Some T cells may be supplied by the graft donor.

This rearrangement joins TRBV10-1 to TRBJ1-6; tentatively, D is TRBD1 (5 bases). The CDR3 spans 14 residues. V was cut by 8 bases and J by 8 bases, with 16 bases left in between. Germline V lookup: CDR1 WNHNN, CDR2 SYGVQD (reference sequence). The chain's CDR3 is CASPRAEVDSPLHF. The CDR3 DNA reads as TGCGCCAGCCCCAGGGCAGAGGTCGATTCACCCCTCCACTTT.

The rearrangement uses TRBV7-3 and TRBJ1-1; D not certain. The V end was cut by 1 base, the J end by 1 base, with 4 bases between. CDR1 and CDR2 (germline): SGHTA, FQGTGA. The CDR3 extends over 13 amino acids. The CDR3 coding sequence is TGTGCCAGCAGCTTAAGAGCGAACACTGAAGCTTTCTTT. Protein product: CASSLRANTEAFF. Together with reference TRBV7-3 and TRBJ1-1, the CDR3 gives the full variable domain: GAGVSQTPSNKVTEKGKYVELRCDPISGHTALYWYRQSLGQGPEFLIYFQGTGAADDSGLPNDRFFAVRPEGSVSTLKIQRTERGDSAVYLCASSLRANTEAFFGQGTRLTVV.

A remark on this clone: In the same sample, other DNA sequences code for this CDR3. The chain couples TRBV10-3 to TRBJ2-5; TRBD2 matches at 8 bases. In germline, CDR1 is ENHRY, CDR2 SYGVKD. The CDR3 is made up of 17 amino acids. With V trimmed by 5 bases and J by 0 bases, 11 bases remained unmatched. The CDR3 region has the DNA TGTGCCATCAGTCATGGGGTTAGCGGGGAGGACCAAGAGACCCAGTACTTC. Translation gives CAISHGVSGEDQETQYF.

The V call is TRBV5-4, the J call TRBJ2-7; 12 bases match TRBD1. Per the germline V gene, CDR1 is SGHNT and CDR2 is YYREEE (reference sequence). V shed 6 bases and J 6 bases; nucleotides not matched to a gene: 10. The CDR3 has 15 amino acids. DNA for the CDR3: TGTGCCAGCACCCGGTGGGGACAGGGGGCGATCGAGCAGTACTTC. Translation: CASTRWGQGAIEQYF.

This clone was seen a handful of times. The rearrangement links TRBV10-1 to TRBJ1-1; no clear D gene. Germline V lookup: CDR1 WNHNN, CDR2 SYGVQD (reference sequence). V was trimmed by 1 base and J by 1 base, leaving 7 bases between them. This CDR3 region has 14 residues. The CDR3 DNA is TGCGCCAGCAGTGAGTACCACACGAACACTGAAGCTTTCTTT. It specifies CASSEYHTNTEAFF.

V is TRBV30 and J is TRBJ1-1, with D uncertain. CDR3 length: 13 amino acids. V was cut by 2 bases and J by 3 bases, with 10 bases left in between. The germline V gene encodes CDR1 GTSNPN and CDR2 SVGIG (reference sequence). As DNA, the CDR3 is TGTGCCTGGAGTTTACAACGTCACACTGAAGCTTTCTTT. As protein: CAWSLQRHTEAFF.

The chain joins TRBV9 to TRBJ2-7, with D possibly matching TRBD2 (7 bases). This CDR3 contains 16 residues. V was cut by 0 bases and J by 5 bases, with 18 bases left in between. Germline V gene data show CDR1 as SGDLS and CDR2 as YYNGEE. CDR3 coding DNA: TGTGCCAGCAGCGTAGCCCAGGGGAGGGAATTGGACGAGCAGTACTTC. This sequence encodes CASSVAQGRELDEQYF. The full variable domain, in which reference TRBV9 and TRBJ2-7 provide the parts outside the CDR3, is DSGVTQTPKHLITATGQRVTLRCSPRSGDLSVYWYQQSLDQGLQFLIQYYNGEERAKGNILERFSAQQFPDLHSELNLSSLELGDSALYFCASSVAQGRELDEQYFGPGTRLTVT.

The chain recombines TRBV5-6 with TRBJ2-7; 7 positions agree with TRBD1. Gene TRBJ2-4 matches the end of the DNA better, so the J call may be wrong. Germline V gene sequence: CDR1 SGHDT, CDR2 YYEEEE. The CDR3 runs 15 residues. The CDR3 region is CASSFLSGGKNIQYF. DNA for the CDR3: TGTGCCAGCAGCTTCCTCTCAGGGGGCAAAAACATTCAGTACTTC.

This clone has more than one count but fewer than ten. The chain recombines TRBV27 with TRBJ2-7; 8 nucleotides line up with TRBD2. Trimming cost V 5 bases and J 2 bases; bases outside gene matches: 8. The CDR3 runs 15 residues. The germline V gene has CDR1 MNHEY and CDR2 SMNVEV (reference sequence). For the CDR3, the DNA is TGTGCCAGCAGTGAATCGGGGGGGATTACCTACGAGCAGTACTTC. This encodes CASSESGGITYEQYF.

The chain recombines TRBV13 with TRBJ2-1; 11 bases map to TRBD2. This CDR3 contains 18 residues. CDR1 and CDR2 (germline): PRHDT, FYEKMQ (reference sequence). V lost 2 bases, J lost 0 bases, and 6 bases stayed unmatched. The chain's CDR3 is CASSLSGLAAYSYNEQFF. CDR3 nucleotides: TGTGCCAGCAGCTTATCGGGACTAGCGGCGTACTCCTACAATGAGCAGTTCTTC.